These 4 T cell receptor beta chains share one sample of origin, sequenced in a study of response to subunit inactivated influenza vaccine. MiXCR, applied by TCRdb to the RT-PCR reads, yields one record per CDR3 protein. The sample has approximately 700,000 distinct CDR3 sequences, 15% to 17% seen once; the top ten hold 11%. Sequencing was performed on PBMCs from blood, taken 11 to 12 days after vaccination. These receptor sequences come from a man between 45 and 60 years old who received an inactivated influenza vaccine.

The chain employs TRBV7-9 and TRBJ2-1, with D possibly TRBD2 on 5 matching bases. V was shortened by 4 bases and J by 0 bases, with 16 bases between the two germline ends. Germline CDR1 is SEHNR and CDR2 is FQNEAQ (reference sequence). The CDR3 totals 17 residues. The CDR3 protein is CASSSSGKTSSYNEQFF. The CDR3 DNA follows: TGTGCCAGCAGCTCGTCCGGGAAAACGAGCTCCTACAATGAGCAGTTCTTC. The full variable domain, completed using reference TRBV7-9 and TRBJ2-1, is DTGVSQNPRHKITKRGQNVTFRCDPISEHNRLYWYRQTLGQGPEFLTYFQNEAQLEKSRLLSDRFSAERPKGSFSTLEIQRTEQGDSAMYLCASSSSGKTSSYNEQFFGPGTRLTVL.

This chain links TRBV12-3 or TRBV12-4 with TRBJ1-4; D not resolved. V lost 1 base and J lost 8, with 8 bases in between. The CDR3 loop spans 13 amino acids. CDR3 sequence reads: CASSLGMGEKLFF. DNA of the CDR3: TGTGCCAGCAGTTTAGGAATGGGAGAAAAACTGTTTTTT.

This clonotype was counted many times. The chain recombines TRBV4-2 with TRBJ2-1, with D perhaps matching TRBD2 (6 bases). The CDR3 is 19 amino acids. Per germline, CDR1 LGHNA and CDR2 YNFKEQ. Between the trimmed V and J ends, which lost 0 bases and 0 bases, there was a span of 18 bases. The DNA for the CDR3 is TGTGCCAGCAGCCAAGATCAGAGGGCTAGCGCCTTCTCCTACAATGAGCAGTTCTTC. This gives the protein CASSQDQRASAFSYNEQFF.

The V and J genes are TRBV6-5 and TRBJ2-4, with D unresolved. Germline loops: CDR1 MNHEY, CDR2 SVGAGI. This CDR3 contains 16 residues. Trimming took 0 bases from V and 1 from J, leaving 10 bases between them. The CDR3 protein is CASSYSPILAKNIQYF. The CDR3 region has the DNA TGTGCCAGCAGTTACTCGCCGATCCTGGCCAAAAACATTCAGTACTTC.